This T cell receptor (beta chain) was profiled in a study of response to subunit inactivated influenza vaccine. Study-level results: New T cells are recruited in small numbers by each seasonal influenza vaccination, according to the authors' suggestion.

TCRdb reprocessed the RT-PCR reads with MiXCR, giving one entry per CDR3 protein. The sample has 500,000 to 600,000 distinct CDR3 sequences, around 11% seen once. This clonotype has only a few counts. Its antigen remains unknown. V gave up 4 bases and J gave up 5 bases, with 9 bases separating them. The CDR3 runs to 11 residues. Per the germline V gene, CDR1 is DFQATT and CDR2 is SNEGSKA (reference sequence). The sample consisted of PBMCs from blood, taken on the day of vaccination. This chain links TRBV20-1 with TRBJ2-7; D unclear. The receptor was isolated from a man in his fifties who received an inactivated influenza vaccine. The CDR3 spells CSAMTRHEQYF. For the CDR3, the DNA is TGCAGTGCTATGACCCGCCACGAGCAGTACTTC.